The rows below give T cell receptor beta chains drawn from one sample of a study of blood T cell repertoires in COVID-19. Some clones are missing from TCRdb's copy, which holds only in-frame ones; the method was immunoSEQ multiplex PCR. Of over 85,000 clones listed, 75% to 95% are singletons. Material for sequencing was peripheral blood. These receptors were collected from a man aged 18 to 29 with acute or convalescent COVID-19. The CDR3 runs from the conserved cysteine through the conserved F or W. A D gene is named only where the DNA matches it firmly. Clone size is given for some rows only: seen once, a few or many times, or a class if the clone is expanded.

>TRBV18|few|NA|TRBJ1-2
CASSPAGRDQSYTF
TGTGCCAGCTCACCAGCGGGACGGGACCAGAGCTACACCTTC
>TRBV13|NA|NA|TRBJ2-1
CASSPPGRNSYNEQFF
TGTGCCAGCAGCCCTCCGGGGAGAAACTCCTACAATGAGCAGTTCTTC
>TRBV7-2|NA|NA|TRBJ2-7
CASSLSSVGEQYF
TGTGCCAGCAGCTTGTCTAGCGTTGGCGAGCAGTACTTC
>TRBV4-1|NA|TRBD2|TRBJ2-2
CASSQGLAGVSTGELFF
TGCGCCAGCAGCCAAGGACTAGCGGGAGTTTCCACCGGGGAGCTGTTTTTT
>TRBV30|NA|NA|TRBJ2-2
CAWSVHRPGTGELFF
TGTGCCTGGAGTGTACACCGACCGGGCACCGGGGAGCTGTTTTTT
>TRBV29-1|NA|NA|TRBJ1-5
CSVQSGNQPQHF
TGCAGCGTTCAGTCCGGCAATCAGCCCCAGCATTTT
>TRBV29-1|NA|NA|TRBJ2-2
CSVVPAQGPGELFF
TGCAGCGTTGTACCTGCCCAGGGCCCCGGGGAGCTGTTTTTT
>TRBV5-6|NA|TRBD1|TRBJ1-2
CASTYGTGVSGYTF
TGTGCCAGCACCTATGGGACAGGGGTTAGTGGCTACACCTTC
>TRBV5-4|NA|TRBD1|TRBJ1-2
CASSSKQGSGYTF
TGTGCCAGCAGCTCGAAACAGGGGAGTGGCTACACCTTC
>TRBV4-1|NA|NA|TRBJ1-1
CASSHPHPRTEAFF
TGCGCCAGCAGCCATCCCCACCCGAGGACTGAAGCTTTCTTT
>TRBV27|NA|TRBD1|TRBJ2-7
CASSLKGEQGVYEQYF
TGTGCCAGCAGTTTGAAAGGGGAACAGGGGGTATACGAGCAGTACTTC
>TRBV5-4|once|TRBD2|TRBJ2-2
CASSLRGLAGSTNTGELFF
TGTGCCAGCAGCTTAAGAGGACTAGCGGGGAGTACGAACACCGGGGAGCTGTTTTTT
>TRBV7-2|NA|NA|TRBJ1-2
CASSFDSSTFYGYTF
TGTGCCAGCAGCTTTGACAGCTCAACCTTCTATGGCTACACCTTC
>TRBV5-6|NA|TRBD1|TRBJ1-2
CASSWKGQGMDGYTF
TGTGCCAGCAGCTGGAAGGGACAGGGAATGGATGGCTACACCTTC
>TRBV7-9|NA|TRBD1|TRBJ1-3
CASSLGTGPGNTIYF
TGTGCCAGCAGCTTAGGGACAGGGCCCGGAAACACCATATATTTT
>TRBV5-8|NA|NA|TRBJ1-1
CASSSWAGLGTEAFF
TGTGCCAGCAGCTCCTGGGCGGGGCTGGGCACTGAAGCTTTCTTT
>TRBV25-1|NA|NA|TRBJ2-6
CASSELGANVLTF
TGTGCCAGCAGTGAACTTGGGGCCAACGTCCTGACTTTC
>TRBV3-1/TRBV3-2|NA|TRBD1|TRBJ1-2
CASSQEDRGNNYGYTF
TGTGCCAGCAGCCAAGAAGACAGGGGAAATAACTATGGCTACACCTTC
>TRBV6-5|NA|TRBD2|TRBJ2-2
CASSLAGGETGELFF
TGTGCCAGCAGTCTAGCGGGAGGAGAAACCGGGGAGCTGTTTTTT
>TRBV6-5|NA|NA|TRBJ1-2
CASKTRTAYGYTF
TGTGCCAGCAAGACGAGGACAGCCTATGGCTACACCTTC
>TRBV11-2|NA|NA|TRBJ1-2
CASSREGDGYTF
TGTGCCAGCAGCCGAGAAGGGGATGGCTACACCTTC
>TRBV18|NA|TRBD1|TRBJ2-1
CASSPGRRGLVNEQFF
TGTGCCAGCTCACCAGGTCGCAGGGGGCTTGTCAATGAGCAGTTCTTC
>TRBV3-1/TRBV3-2|NA|TRBD2|TRBJ2-3
CASSQVTSGRETDTQYF
TGTGCCAGCAGCCAAGTAACTAGCGGGAGAGAGACAGATACGCAGTATTTT
>TRBV18|few|TRBD1|TRBJ1-2
CASSTQGAPLGYTF
TGTGCCAGCTCAACTCAGGGGGCGCCCCTTGGCTACACCTTC
>TRBV6-5|NA|TRBD1|TRBJ2-1
CASSYSGSRGYNEQFF
TGTGCCAGCAGTTACTCGGGTTCCAGGGGGTACAATGAGCAGTTCTTC
>TRBV5-1|NA|NA|TRBJ2-5
CASSLEGLETQYF
TGCGCCAGCAGCTTGGAGGGGCTAGAGACCCAGTACTTC
>TRBV7-8|NA|TRBD2|TRBJ2-7
CASSLSAGGHEQYF
TGTGCCAGCAGCTTATCAGCGGGAGGGCACGAGCAGTACTTC
>TRBV9|NA|TRBD1|TRBJ1-2
CASSDQNQGAGDYGYTF
TGTGCCAGCAGCGACCAAAATCAGGGGGCGGGGGACTATGGCTACACCTTC
>TRBV25-1|NA|NA|TRBJ1-5
CASSESVSNQPQHF
TGTGCCAGCAGTGAATCTGTTAGCAATCAGCCCCAGCATTTT
>TRBV20-1|NA|TRBD1|TRBJ1-1
CSASFAAGGNTEAFF
TGCAGTGCTAGTTTCGCGGCAGGGGGGAACACTGAAGCTTTCTTT
>TRBV18|NA|TRBD1|TRBJ2-7
CASSQTGTGAWYEQYF
TGTGCCAGCTCGCAGACCGGGACAGGGGCCTGGTACGAGCAGTACTTC
>TRBV19|NA|TRBD1|TRBJ1-1
CASSISRQGGTEAFF
TGTGCCAGTAGTATAAGTCGACAGGGCGGCACTGAAGCTTTCTTT
>TRBV4-1|NA|NA|TRBJ1-2
CASSQDVGEGYGYTF
TGCGCCAGCAGCCAAGATGTCGGGGAGGGGTATGGCTACACCTTC
>TRBV7-9|NA|NA|TRBJ1-5
CASSPTGSNQPQHF
TGTGCCAGCAGCCCCACAGGGAGCAATCAGCCCCAGCATTTT
>TRBV3-1/TRBV3-2|NA|TRBD2|TRBJ2-2
CASSQGLAGGSNTGELFF
TGTGCCAGCAGCCAAGGACTAGCGGGAGGGTCGAACACCGGGGAGCTGTTTTTT
>TRBV7-8|NA|TRBD1|TRBJ1-5
CASSLTGYDQPQHF
TGTGCCAGCAGCCTGACAGGGTACGATCAGCCCCAGCATTTT
>TRBV7-9|NA|NA|TRBJ2-2
CASNSDDTGELFF
TGTGCCAGCAATTCAGATGACACCGGGGAGCTGTTTTTT
>TRBV7-9|few|NA|TRBJ2-7
CASSSQAPVDEQYF
TGTGCCAGCAGCTCCCAAGCCCCTGTAGACGAGCAGTACTTC
>TRBV19|NA|NA|TRBJ1-5
CASSAESSRNQPQHF
TGTGCCAGTAGTGCCGAAAGTTCGAGGAATCAGCCCCAGCATTTT
>TRBV5-1|NA|NA|TRBJ2-7
CASSPGGRDTYEQYF
TGCGCCAGCAGTCCTGGAGGGCGTGACACCTACGAGCAGTACTTC
>TRBV18|once|NA|TRBJ2-5
CASRQGSDEYF
TGTGCCAGTCGCCAGGGGTCGGACGAGTACTTC
>TRBV7-6|few|TRBD1|TRBJ2-1
CASSSRDRGRENEQFF
TGTGCCAGCAGCTCTAGGGACAGGGGGCGAGAAAATGAGCAGTTCTTC
>TRBV9|NA|TRBD1|TRBJ1-1
CASSPPDRFTEAFF
TGTGCCAGCAGCCCCCCGGACAGGTTCACTGAAGCTTTCTTT
>TRBV5-8|NA|TRBD1|TRBJ1-2
CASSLGVTGIYGYTF
TGTGCCAGCAGCTTGGGTGTGACAGGGATCTATGGCTACACCTTC
>TRBV6-6|NA|NA|TRBJ2-2
CASSYMRGGRTGELFF
TGTGCCAGCAGTTATATGAGGGGGGGCCGCACCGGGGAGCTGTTTTTT
>TRBV7-9|NA|NA|TRBJ1-1
CASSSTVNTEAFF
TGTGCCAGCAGCTCCACAGTTAACACTGAAGCTTTCTTT
>TRBV2|NA|TRBD2|TRBJ2-1
CASSEGSGRAHEQFF
TGTGCCAGCAGTGAGGGGAGCGGGAGGGCACATGAGCAGTTCTTC
>TRBV28|NA|TRBD2|TRBJ2-2
CASSLLFAGGNTGELFF
TGTGCCAGCAGTTTATTATTTGCGGGGGGGAACACCGGGGAGCTGTTTTTT
>TRBV30|NA|TRBD1|TRBJ2-5
CAGSGGRQETQYF
TGTGCCGGGTCAGGGGGCCGGCAAGAGACCCAGTACTTC